Sequencing of this T cell receptor beta chain was carried out in a study of human T cells and chemical hapten exposure. On the study more broadly: The use of 2% DPC on approximately 2 cm by approximately 2 cm of upper inner arm skin constituted sensitization.

Unique molecular identifiers were attached to individual cDNA molecules during library preparation. Per the original methods: From approximately 21,000 to 630,000 TCRs were found per sample, with a median of around 100,000. One entry per CDR3 protein results from TCRdb running MiXCR on the RACE reads. TCRdb's processing, not the study's, gives the V and J calls here. The profile shows around 340,000 distinct CDR3 sequences, about 7% of them singletons. Documented time point: patch test 1, 2 weeks after DPC sensitization. Treatment noted: therapeutic diphenylcyclopropenone sensitization with weekly scalp DPC. Alopecia patients deemed DPC-suitable, aged 18 to 70, excluding pregnancy. Per the germline V gene, CDR1 is KGHSH and CDR2 is LQKENI. The length of the CDR3 is 15 residues. Unmatched junction bases numbered 3, after V lost 2 bases and J lost 8 bases. This clonotype was seen at least ten times.

The V call is TRBV18, the J call TRBJ1-6; TRBD1 matches 10 bases. This TCR came from a woman aged 18-29 years with alopecia areata. Some clones in this sample may be carry-over from other donors' samples. The specimen was whole blood, collected in connection with sensitization to the hapten diphenylcyclopropenone (DPC). DNA of the CDR3: TGTGCCAGCTCACCAGGGACAGGGGCCCATTCACCCCTCCACTTT. Residues: CASSPGTGAHSPLHF.